Included here is one TCR beta chain sequence, with context. TCRdb keeps only in-frame clones here, not all; method: immunoSEQ multiplex PCR. The sample consists of 100,000 to 150,000 clones, around 84% of them appearing once. The data belong to a study of T cell responses to AZD1222 COVID-19 vaccine. As for the study in general: Doses given second, at about 4 or about 12 weeks, were pooled.

Germline CDR1 PRHDT, CDR2 FYEKMQ (reference sequence). The CDR3 loop spans 14 amino acids. The ends were cut back, 4 bases at V and 1 base at J, with 10 bases in the middle. The origin of this receptor is an adult in good health. The V gene is TRBV13, the J gene TRBJ1-1; tentatively, D is TRBD1 (6 bases). Sequencing used peripheral blood, obtained on day 0 of AZD1222 vaccination. CDR3 region: CASSSAGANTEAFF. The DNA of the CDR3 is TGTGCCAGCAGCTCAGCAGGGGCGAACACTGAAGCTTTCTTT.